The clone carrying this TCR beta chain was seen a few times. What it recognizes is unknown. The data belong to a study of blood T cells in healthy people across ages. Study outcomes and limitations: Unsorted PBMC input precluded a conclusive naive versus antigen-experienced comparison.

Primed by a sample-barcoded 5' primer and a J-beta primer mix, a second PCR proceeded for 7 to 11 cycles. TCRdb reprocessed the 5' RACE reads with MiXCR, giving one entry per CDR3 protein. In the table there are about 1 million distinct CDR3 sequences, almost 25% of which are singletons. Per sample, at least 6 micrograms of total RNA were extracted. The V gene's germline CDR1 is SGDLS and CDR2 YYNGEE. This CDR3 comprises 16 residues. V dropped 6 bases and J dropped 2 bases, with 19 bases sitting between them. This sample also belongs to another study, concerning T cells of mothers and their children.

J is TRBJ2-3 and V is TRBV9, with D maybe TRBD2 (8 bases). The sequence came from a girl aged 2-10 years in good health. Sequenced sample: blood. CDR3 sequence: CASTFGGDSPTDTQYF. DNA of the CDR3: TGTGCCAGCACCTTCGGGGGGGACAGCCCCACAGATACGCAGTATTTT.